The T cell receptor beta chain under discussion was sequenced for a study of blood T cells in healthy people across ages (dated by TCRdb to between 2014 and 2016). For the wider study: In model experiments, template switching captured about one uniquely barcoded TCR beta cDNA molecule for every two T cells. Using deep sequencing normalized with unique cDNA molecular identifiers, the study measured how TCR beta repertoire diversity changes with age. The donors were split into four age groups: young (average approximately 16 years), middle-aged (about 40), aged (over 55) and long-lived (82). Donors of different ages were randomly distributed across sequencing lanes to avoid experimental bias. The study analyzed two additional independent replicas of 1 million unique cDNA reads from the same blood draw for two donors, one aged 18 to 29 and one aged 80 or older. Findings and caveats that apply to the study as a whole: Observed TCR beta diversity per million T cells fell roughly linearly with age, and a significant reduction was already apparent by age roughly 41. Bulk unsorted PBMC profiling prevented conclusive comparison of naive and antigen-experienced compartments. The CMV infection status of donors was not known, potentially confounding age-related changes in expanded clonotypes. Compared with the aged group, the long-lived group had more naive CD4+ T cells, fewer expanded clones and increased TCR diversity, a pattern suggesting age selection. Estimates of total diversity from one million sequenced T cells were regarded as lower bounds and underestimates. The percentage of naive T cells measured by flow cytometry correlated strongly with observed TCR beta diversity.

V is reduced by 5 bases and J by 1 base, leaving a spacing of 22 bases between them. CDR1 and CDR2, per the germline V gene (reference sequence), are DFQATT and SNEGSKA. CDR3 length: 17 amino acids, cysteine to phenylalanine. CDR3 DNA only is kept here, 51 bases in frame from base 1. The donors were roughly 38 Caucasian individuals from Russia, aged about 6 to 95 years, who were systemically healthy. Around 9.8 milliliters of peripheral blood were collected from each donor into EDTA-treated Vacutainer tubes. Ficoll-Paque density-gradient centrifugation was used to isolate PBMCs, with at least 6 million obtained per sample. Trizol reagent was used to extract total RNA from PBMCs, with at least 5.5 micrograms per sample. For every donor, flow cytometry on a PBMC aliquot measured the percentage of naive CD45RAhigh/CD27high T cells. The receptor library was made with 5' RACE. The second PCR ran for roughly 7 to 12 cycles and used a J-beta primer mix along with a sample-barcoded 5' primer. A template-switch 5' adaptor carrying 12 random nucleotides introduced a unique molecular identifier onto each TCR beta cDNA molecule. At least 3 million CDR3-containing paired-end reads were obtained from each sample. First-strand cDNA was synthesized from all RNA with the Mint cDNA synthesis kit, primed by a TRBC-specific oligonucleotide. All cDNA was treated with uracil-DNA glycosylase and then went through a first 18-cycle PCR with the universal primers M1SS and BC2_uni_R. On the study's bioinformatics: Normalization of each sample was performed by random selection of 1 million high-quality reads, each carrying a distinct molecular identifier. Instead of being binned into consensus sequences, reads that shared molecular identifiers were thrown out. MiTCR, set to a Q25 quality threshold and the strictest error-elimination algorithm, was used for CDR3 identification, clonotype clustering and error correction. A nonparametric unseen species model using Euler transformation provided a lower-bound estimate of total TCR beta diversity. TCRdb applied fastp at Q25 and MiXCR to the public reads, then kept only in-frame beta chains. Rows with a matching CDR3 protein are joined into one entry that keeps the most common DNA and genes. These V and J calls are TCRdb output, not the study's own analysis. The sample table contains approximately 2,000,000 distinct CDR3 sequences; only one count was recorded for about two fifths of them. The ten top clones hold about 21% of the sample.

For this clonotype: The antigen it binds to is not known. No clone much larger than this one lies a single base away; base qualities are absent.

Sample: blood. The clonotype was recovered from a human donor in good health. The chain was built from TRBV20-1 and TRBJ2-3; no D gene call is confident. CDR3 region: CSASPPRASMGTDTQYF. The sequenced DNA: TGCAGTGCTTCCCCCCCACGGGCGAGCATGGGCACAGATACGCAGTATTTT.